Shown below are 15 T cell receptor beta chains from a single sample sequenced in a study of blood T cell repertoires in COVID-19 (dated by TCRdb to about 2020). Library creation used the immunoSEQ multiplex PCR assay. Sourced from immuneACCESS, this table was stored by TCRdb with only in-frame sequences that have V and J called. A share of the clones is absent; for the studies checked, an unresolved V gene accounts for under half, and the remainder has no known explanation. For this sample there are tens of thousands of clones; 70% to 90% appear just once. Over 2.5% of the sample comes from the top ten. Material for sequencing was peripheral blood. These receptors were collected from a man aged 50 to 60 with active COVID-19.

The rearrangement links TRBV5-1 to TRBJ2-1, with 7 bases fitting TRBD1. V shed 0 bases, J shed 4 bases, and the junction held 4 bases outside the gene matches. Germline loops: CDR1 SGHRS, CDR2 YFSETQ. The CDR3 length is 15 residues. The CDR3 reads CASSLETGVYNEQFF. In nucleotides, the CDR3 is TGCGCCAGCAGCTTGGAAACAGGGGTATACAATGAGCAGTTCTTC.

The chain combines TRBV4-2 with TRBJ2-3; tentative D call: TRBD2 (6 bases). Trimming took 1 base from V and 2 from J, leaving 10 bases between them. This CDR3 comprises 15 residues. Germline V gene data show CDR1 as LGHNA and CDR2 as YNFKEQ. CDR3 sequence reads: CASSQVGGVTDTQYF. The CDR3 nucleotides read TGTGCCAGCAGCCAAGTGGGAGGAGTCACAGATACGCAGTATTTT.

This chain connects TRBV10-3 to TRBJ1-1; D remains unclear. Germline values: CDR1 ENHRY, CDR2 SYGVKD. V was trimmed by 10 bases and J by 6 bases, leaving 24 bases between them. This CDR3 region has 15 residues. The CDR3 reads CATLGSVVFNSEAFF. CDR3 in DNA: TGTGCCACCCTCGGGAGTGTGGTTTTTAACTCTGAAGCTTTCTTT.

This chain joins TRBV27 and TRBJ2-7, with 7 bases fitting TRBD1. Germline V gene sequence: CDR1 MNHEY, CDR2 SMNVEV (reference sequence). V was clipped by 3 bases and J by 12 bases; unmatched bases: 8. This CDR3 region has 12 residues. The CDR3 protein is CASSFDRDPLYF. CDR3 nucleotides: TGTGCCAGCAGTTTCGACAGGGACCCTTTGTACTTC.

The gene calls are TRBV13 and TRBJ2-5; 11 bases fit TRBD2. CDR3 length: 15 residues. V was clipped by 5 bases and J by 1 base; unmatched bases: 3. Germline V gene sequence: CDR1 PRHDT, CDR2 FYEKMQ (reference sequence). The CDR3 sequence is CASSELAGGQETQYF. The CDR3 DNA reads as TGTGCCAGCAGCGAGCTAGCGGGGGGCCAAGAGACCCAGTACTTC. Variable domain in full (rest from reference TRBV13 and TRBJ2-5): AAGVIQSPRHLIKEKRETATLKCYPIPRHDTVYWYQQGPGQDPQFLISFYEKMQSDKGSIPDRFSAQQFSDYHSELNMSSLELGDSALYFCASSELAGGQETQYFGPGTRLLVL.

The chain uses TRBV6-5 and TRBJ1-1; a possible D gene is TRBD1 (5 bases). Trimming shortened V by 4 bases and J by 4 bases, and 13 bases separated the two germline ends. The V gene's germline CDR1 is MNHEY and CDR2 SVGAGI. The CDR3 spans 14 residues. DNA of the CDR3: TGTGCCAGCAGTTTCCGGGGGATAGGCACTGAAGCTTTCTTT. Translation: CASSFRGIGTEAFF.

This CDR3 reads CASSYRTGSWETQYF. The CDR3 coding sequence is TGCGCCAGCAGCTATCGGACTGGGAGTTGGGAGACCCAGTACTTC. The rearrangement joins TRBV5-1 to TRBJ2-5, with a tentative D call TRBD2 (5 bases). In germline, CDR1 is SGHRS, CDR2 YFSETQ. The CDR3 sequence is 15 residues long. The V end lost 3 bases, the J end lost 5 bases, and 17 bases lay between the germline ends.

V gene TRBV25-1 combines with J gene TRBJ2-3, with 11 bases aligning to TRBD2. CDR1 and CDR2 from the germline V gene are MGHDK and SYGVNS. Unmatched junction bases numbered 2, after V lost 4 bases and J lost 2 bases. The CDR3 runs 15 residues. CDR3 bases: TGTGCCAGCAGTGTACTAGCGGGGGTCACAGATACGCAGTATTTT. Translating gives CASSVLAGVTDTQYF.

The chain recombines TRBV19 with TRBJ1-1, with D tentatively TRBD1 (6 bases). From germline, CDR1 is LNHDA and CDR2 SQIVND (reference sequence). V was clipped by 6 bases and J by 3 bases, with 14 bases between them. CDR3 size: 14 residues. For the CDR3, the DNA is TGTGCCAGTAGACCGGGACATGAGGACACTGAAGCTTTCTTT. Encoded protein: CASRPGHEDTEAFF. The complete variable domain, with remaining parts taken from reference TRBV19 and TRBJ1-1, reads DGGITQSPKYLFRKEGQNVTLSCEQNLNHDAMYWYRQDPGQGLRLIYYSQIVNDFQKGDIAEGYSVSREKKESFPLTVTSAQKNPTAFYLCASRPGHEDTEAFFGQGTRLTVV.

V is TRBV5-8 and J is TRBJ2-7; tentative D call: TRBD2 (5 bases). Looked up from germline, CDR1 is SGHTS and CDR2 is YDEGEE. V shed 4 bases and J shed 3 bases, with 17 bases lying between them. This CDR3 is 15 amino acids long. The CDR3 DNA sequence: TGTGCCAGCAGCGCAAAACGCCGGGGTTTCTACGAGCAGTACTTC. Translation: CASSAKRRGFYEQYF. Together with reference TRBV5-8 and TRBJ2-7, the CDR3 gives the full variable domain: EAGVTQSPTHLIKTRGQQATLRCSPISGHTSVYWYQQALGLGLQFLLWYDEGEERNRGNFPPRFSGRQFPNYSSELNVNALELEDSALYLCASSAKRRGFYEQYFGPGTRLTVT.

This clone was seen a few times. The chain employs TRBV5-4 and TRBJ2-5, with D maybe TRBD2 (7 bases). Trimming left V 4 bases short and J 5 bases short, with 21 bases between. There are 16 residues in the CDR3. Germline CDR1 SGHNT, CDR2 YYREEE (reference sequence). The CDR3 spells CASSTAGGRGGETQYF. DNA for the CDR3: TGTGCCAGCAGCACTGCTGGCGGGAGAGGGGGGGAGACCCAGTACTTC.

V and J are TRBV5-1 and TRBJ2-1, with TRBD2 matching over 11 bases. The CDR3 is 18 amino acids. Germline CDR1 SGHRS, CDR2 YFSETQ. With 3 bases clipped from V and 4 bases from J, the junction kept 12 bases outside the gene matches. The CDR3, as DNA: TGCGCCAGCAGCTCCTTTCCGGGACTAGCGGAGCTGTACAATGAGCAGTTCTTC. This translates into CASSSFPGLAELYNEQFF. The full variable domain, completed using reference TRBV5-1 and TRBJ2-1, is KAGVTQTPRYLIKTRGQQVTLSCSPISGHRSVSWYQQTPGQGLQFLFEYFSETQRNKGNFPGRFSGRQFSNSRSEMNVSTLELGDSALYLCASSSFPGLAELYNEQFFGPGTRLTVL.

The chain couples TRBV4-1 to TRBJ1-4; 8 bases map to TRBD1. The CDR3 is 16 residues long. CDR1 and CDR2 from the germline V gene are MGHRA and YSYEKL. The J segment lost 7 bases and the V segment lost 4 bases, leaving 11 bases of the junction unmatched. The CDR3 coding sequence is TGCGCCAGCAGCCGAACTCTGGACAGGGCTGGTGAAAAACTGTTTTTT. Its protein is CASSRTLDRAGEKLFF.

The chain is built from TRBV7-2 and TRBJ1-1; D unresolved. CDR3 length: 13 residues. Trimming removed 4 bases at V and 4 bases at J, with 10 bases between. In germline, CDR1 is SGHTA, CDR2 FQGNSA. The CDR3 here is CASSSHRGTEAFF. The CDR3 region has the DNA TGTGCCAGCAGCTCCCACCGGGGCACTGAAGCTTTCTTT.

The chain is built from TRBV6-1 and TRBJ2-7, with TRBD1 as a possible D gene (5 bases). This CDR3 is 15 amino acids long. Germline CDR1 MNHNS, CDR2 SASEGT. This CDR3 is CASREGVEGAYEQYV. CDR3 coding DNA: TGTGCCAGCAGGGAAGGGGTGGAAGGGGCCTACGAGCAGTACGTC.